This T cell receptor (beta chain) was sequenced during a study of T cell responses to AZD1222 COVID-19 vaccine. Regarding the study as a whole: Unmutated regions of variants are reportedly targeted by nearly half of spike-specific TCRs. There were vaccine-associated CD4 TCRs across spike, dominant at 160-218 and 743-854. The peak T cell response came first, and repertoires were sampled only after it.

V was clipped by 2 bases and J by 1 base; unmatched bases: 9. CDR1 LGHNA and CDR2 YNFKEQ come from the germline V gene. The CDR3 consists of 18 residues. Clones were sequenced by immunoSEQ multiplex PCR, and TCRdb holds only the in-frame ones, with some missing. This sample has some 96,000 clones; over 75% occur once, and the top ten carry less than 3.5%. In regard to this clone: Its antigen is still unknown.

This receptor was taken from an adult in good health. This chain links TRBV4-2 with TRBJ2-2; 8 bases fit TRBD1. The sequenced sample was peripheral blood, obtained on day 0 of AZD1222 vaccination. The CDR3 DNA reads as TGTGCCAGCAGCCAAATCCCCGGACAGGGAAAGAACACCGGGGAGCTGTTTTTT. It is translated as CASSQIPGQGKNTGELFF.